A selection of T cell receptor beta chains follows, all from one sample in a study of T cell responses to AZD1222 COVID-19 vaccine. Some clones are missing from TCRdb's copy, which holds only in-frame ones; the method was immunoSEQ multiplex PCR. The sample records 100,000 to 150,000 clones, about 90% being singletons. The sequenced sample was peripheral blood, obtained on day 0 of MenACWY control vaccination. The receptors shown here come from an adult in good health. The CDR3 runs from the conserved cysteine through the conserved F or W. The order of the fields is J gene, V gene, D gene, clone size, CDR3 protein, CDR3 DNA. D genes are given only for firm matches. Rows may omit the clone size; those that give it use once, few, many or a size class.

>TRBJ1-5|TRBV7-2|TRBD1|.
CASSFPGQGYQPQHF
TGTGCCAGCAGCTTCCCGGGACAGGGATATCAGCCCCAGCATTTT
>TRBJ2-1|TRBV28|TRBD1|.
CATLTGAYNEQFF
TGTGCCACCTTGACAGGGGCCTACAATGAGCAGTTCTTC
>TRBJ1-3|TRBV18|TRBD1|.
CASSSTGGTGNTIYF
TGTGCCAGCTCATCGACAGGGGGCACTGGAAACACCATATATTTT
>TRBJ1-5|TRBV28|.|.
CASSPPWEPQHF
TGTGCCAGCAGTCCTCCATGGGAGCCCCAGCATTTT
>TRBJ1-5|TRBV29-1|TRBD1|.
CSVEEGQGLNQPQHF
TGCAGCGTTGAGGAGGGACAGGGGTTGAATCAGCCCCAGCATTTT
>TRBJ1-6|TRBV27|TRBD1|.
CASSWTGRSSYNSPLHF
TGTGCCAGCAGCTGGACAGGGCGAAGCTCCTATAATTCACCCCTCCACTTT
>TRBJ2-7|TRBV28|.|.
CASSLGNREQYF
TGTGCCAGCAGTTTGGGCAACAGAGAGCAGTACTTC
>TRBJ2-3|TRBV15|.|few
CATSRDSKGGTQYF
TGTGCCACCAGCAGAGATTCGAAGGGGGGTACGCAGTATTTT
>TRBJ1-1|TRBV14|.|once
CASSPGFSSGAFF
TGTGCCAGCAGCCCAGGCTTTTCGAGTGGAGCTTTCTTT
>TRBJ2-1|TRBV7-2|.|.
CASSLGLGASEQFF
TGTGCCAGCAGCTTAGGACTAGGAGCTAGTGAGCAGTTCTTC
>TRBJ2-7|TRBV7-9|.|.
CASSLVLSPYEQYF
TGTGCCAGCAGCTTAGTACTCTCTCCCTACGAGCAGTACTTC
>TRBJ1-3|TRBV15|.|.
CATSRDPGDSGNTIYF
TGTGCCACCAGCAGAGATCCAGGGGACTCTGGAAACACCATATATTTT
>TRBJ1-6|TRBV18|TRBD1|.
CASSRDRVNSPLHF
TGTGCCAGCTCACGGGACAGAGTAAATTCACCCCTCCACTTT
>TRBJ2-5|TRBV3-1/TRBV3-2|.|once
CASSQTTETQYF
TGTGCCAGCAGCCAAACAACAGAGACCCAGTACTTC
>TRBJ2-1|TRBV7-6|TRBD1|.
CASSPSGGSYNEQFF
TGTGCCAGCAGCCCCTCAGGGGGCTCCTACAATGAGCAGTTCTTC
>TRBJ1-6|TRBV5-1|TRBD1|.
CASSLEMGTANSPLHF
TGCGCCAGCAGCTTGGAGATGGGGACAGCTAATTCACCCCTCCACTTT
>TRBJ2-7|TRBV6-5|.|few
CASSQDRTSYEQYF
TGTGCCAGCAGCCAGGACAGAACTAGCTACGAGCAGTACTTC
>TRBJ2-3|TRBV6-4|.|.
CASSDSSSGTDTQYF
TGTGCCAGCAGTGACTCTTCTAGCGGCACAGATACGCAGTATTTT
>TRBJ1-4|TRBV19|.|.
CASSARETNEKLFF
TGTGCCAGTAGTGCCAGGGAGACTAATGAAAAACTGTTTTTT
>TRBJ1-6|TRBV5-4|.|.
CASSLGRGAPLHF
TGTGCCAGCAGCCTCGGGAGAGGAGCACCCCTCCACTTT
>TRBJ1-4|TRBV21-1|.|.
CASSKGRYNEKLFF
TGTGCCAGCAGCAAGGGTAGATATAATGAAAAACTGTTTTTT
>TRBJ1-3|TRBV27|.|.
CASSLHVNTIYF
TGTGCCAGCAGTCTCCACGTAAACACCATATATTTT
>TRBJ1-3|TRBV18|.|few
CASSPPIQLDSGNTIYF
TGTGCCAGCTCACCACCTATACAGCTGGACTCTGGAAACACCATATATTTT
>TRBJ1-1|TRBV6-5|.|.
CATLPPTMNTEAFF
TGTGCCACACTCCCTCCCACCATGAACACTGAAGCTTTCTTT
>TRBJ1-4|TRBV28|.|.
CASTVRAGTRGKLFF
TGTGCCAGCACGGTCCGGGCAGGGACTCGGGGAAAACTGTTTTTT
>TRBJ2-7|TRBV5-4|TRBD1|few
CASSRQGVSYEQYF
TGTGCCAGCAGCCGACAGGGAGTCTCCTACGAGCAGTACTTC
>TRBJ1-3|TRBV5-5|TRBD1|.
CASRRDSVSGNTIYF
TGTGCCAGCAGGAGGGACAGCGTCTCTGGAAACACCATATATTTT
>TRBJ2-2|TRBV10-1|.|.
CASRATPNTGELFF
TGCGCCAGCAGAGCTACCCCGAACACCGGGGAGCTGTTTTTT
>TRBJ2-1|TRBV6-2/TRBV6-3|TRBD1|.
CASSYGTAEQFF
TGTGCCAGCAGTTACGGGACAGCGGAGCAGTTCTTC
>TRBJ1-5|TRBV6-5|TRBD1|once
CASSAWTGDQPQHF
TGTGCCAGCAGCGCCTGGACAGGGGATCAGCCCCAGCATTTT
>TRBJ1-2|TRBV6-5|TRBD1|few
CASSLRDSQSGYTF
TGTGCCAGCAGTCTACGGGACAGCCAGTCGGGCTACACCTTC
>TRBJ2-5|TRBV25-1|.|.
CASSEQGRFETQYF
TGTGCCAGCAGTGAACAGGGGAGGTTCGAGACCCAGTACTTC
>TRBJ2-6|TRBV7-2|.|.
CASSRRSGANVLTF
TGTGCCAGCAGTCGGCGCTCTGGGGCCAACGTCCTGACTTTC
>TRBJ2-2|TRBV5-1|TRBD2|once
CASFETGTRGSGELFF
TGCGCCAGTTTCGAAACCGGGACTAGGGGTTCCGGGGAGCTGTTTTTT
>TRBJ2-5|TRBV7-9|.|.
CASSHGRVYQETQYF
TGTGCCAGCAGCCATGGACGGGTGTACCAAGAGACCCAGTACTTC
>TRBJ1-5|TRBV2|.|.
CASSEGVGKPQHF
TGTGCCAGCAGTGAAGGGGTGGGGAAGCCCCAGCATTTT
>TRBJ1-2|TRBV28|TRBD1|.
CASSFPDRDRPHRDYGYTF
TGTGCCAGCAGTTTCCCCGACCGGGACAGGCCCCACCGGGACTATGGCTACACCTTC
>TRBJ2-1|TRBV5-6|.|few
CASSLGLLDNEQFF
TGTGCCAGCAGCTTAGGGCTACTCGACAATGAGCAGTTCTTC
>TRBJ1-5|TRBV25-1|.|.
CASSDGVGWGAQHF
TGTGCCAGCAGTGATGGGGTCGGGTGGGGAGCCCAGCATTTT
>TRBJ2-3|TRBV3-1/TRBV3-2|TRBD1|.
CASSQERTGGGTDTQYF
TGTGCCAGCAGCCAAGAGCGGACAGGGGGTGGCACAGATACGCAGTATTTT
>TRBJ1-1|TRBV7-3|TRBD1|.
CASSLVPGQGGKNTEAFF
TGTGCCAGCAGCTTAGTTCCGGGACAGGGAGGGAAGAACACTGAAGCTTTCTTT
>TRBJ1-2|TRBV3-1/TRBV3-2|.|.
CASSRGNYDSNYGYTF
TGTGCCAGCAGCCGAGGGAATTACGACAGCAACTATGGCTACACCTTC
>TRBJ1-2|TRBV5-6|.|once
CASSSLQRGGRAFYTF
TGTGCCAGCAGCTCCCTTCAACGGGGCGGTAGGGCCTTCTACACCTTC
>TRBJ1-2|TRBV18|.|.
CASSQGSRSANYGYTF
TGTGCCAGCTCACAGGGGTCTAGATCTGCGAACTATGGCTACACCTTC
>TRBJ2-2|TRBV7-2|.|.
CASSRRAPNTGELFF
TGTGCCAGCAGCCGGAGGGCCCCGAACACCGGGGAGCTGTTTTTT
>TRBJ1-1|TRBV7-2|TRBD1|.
CASSLARTGGLIMNTEAFF
TGTGCCAGCAGCTTAGCCCGGACAGGGGGCCTGATAATGAACACTGAAGCTTTCTTT
>TRBJ1-1|TRBV6-6|.|.
CASSYSGGSTEAFF
TGTGCCAGCAGTTACTCGGGGGGGAGCACTGAAGCTTTCTTT
>TRBJ2-5|TRBV5-1|TRBD2|.
CASSHKGLAGEQETQYF
TGCGCCAGCAGCCACAAGGGACTAGCGGGGGAACAAGAGACCCAGTACTTC
>TRBJ1-4|TRBV10-3|TRBD1|.
CAIRRDSESEKLFF
TGTGCCATCAGACGGGACAGCGAATCTGAAAAACTGTTTTTT
>TRBJ2-1|TRBV4-1|TRBD2|.
CASSQATSGRFPYNEQFF
TGCGCCAGCAGCCAAGCCACTAGCGGGAGGTTCCCCTACAATGAGCAGTTCTTC
>TRBJ2-1|TRBV3-1/TRBV3-2|TRBD2|.
CASSQRGLAGASRRHGYNEQFF
TGTGCCAGCAGCCAAAGGGGACTAGCGGGAGCAAGCAGGCGTCACGGTTACAATGAGCAGTTCTTC
>TRBJ1-4|TRBV5-6|.|.
CASSLNHGRRKLFF
TGTGCCAGCAGCTTGAATCATGGGAGGCGAAAACTGTTTTTT
>TRBJ1-1|TRBV19|.|.
CASSDGGRVTEAFF
TGTGCCAGTAGTGACGGAGGCCGGGTCACTGAAGCTTTCTTT
>TRBJ2-1|TRBV28|TRBD2|.
CASSTPGTSGSTGLSSYNEQFF
TGTGCCAGCAGTACCCCCGGGACTAGCGGGAGTACAGGACTAAGCTCCTACAATGAGCAGTTCTTC
>TRBJ1-3|TRBV3-1/TRBV3-2|.|.
CASSQEKLISGNTIYF
TGTGCCAGCAGCCAAGAAAAGCTGATCTCTGGAAACACCATATATTTT